This TCR beta chain was recorded in a study of blood T cell repertoires in COVID-19. As for the study in general: Collection of acute and convalescent COVID-19 samples took place in the United States, Italy and Spain.

Measured with immunoSEQ multiplex PCR; TCRdb has only the in-frame clones, and not every one. The sample lists some 150,000 clones, 80% to 90% occurring once. CDR3 length equals 15 residues. The V end lost 4 bases, the J end lost 5 bases, and 17 bases lay between the germline ends. Germline V gives CDR1 SNHLY, CDR2 FYNNEI. This TCR came from a woman aged 55-69 years who had recovered from COVID-19. The sequenced sample was peripheral blood. This rearrangement joins TRBV2 to TRBJ2-5; perhaps TRBD1 as D (5 bases). The CDR3, as DNA: TGTGCCAGCAGTGGTAGACAGTCAAGGGCGGAGACCCAGTACTTC. Its translation is CASSGRQSRAETQYF.